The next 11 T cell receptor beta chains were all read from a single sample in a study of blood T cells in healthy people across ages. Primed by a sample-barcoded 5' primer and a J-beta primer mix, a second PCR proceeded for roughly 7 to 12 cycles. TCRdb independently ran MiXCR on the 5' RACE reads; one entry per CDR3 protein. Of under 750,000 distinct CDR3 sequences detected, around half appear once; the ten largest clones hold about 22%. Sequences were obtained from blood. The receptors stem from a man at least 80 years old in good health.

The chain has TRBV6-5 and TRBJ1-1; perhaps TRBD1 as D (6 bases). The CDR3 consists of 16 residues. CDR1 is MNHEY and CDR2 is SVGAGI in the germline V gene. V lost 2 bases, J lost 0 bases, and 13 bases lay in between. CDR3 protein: CASSYRPGAMNTEAFF. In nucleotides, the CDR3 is TGTGCCAGCAGTTACCGCCCGGGGGCCATGAACACTGAAGCTTTCTTT.

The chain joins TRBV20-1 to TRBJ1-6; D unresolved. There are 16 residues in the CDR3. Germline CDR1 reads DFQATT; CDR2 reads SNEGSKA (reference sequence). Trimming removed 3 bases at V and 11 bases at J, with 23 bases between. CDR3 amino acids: CSASPGAASYRAPLHF. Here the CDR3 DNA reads TGCAGTGCTAGTCCTGGAGCAGCCTCATATAGAGCACCCCTCCACTTT.

CDR3 coding DNA: TGTGCCAGCAGTCCACCCGGGACAGGCGTTAATTCACCCCTCCACTTT. Translated: CASSPPGTGVNSPLHF. This chain uses TRBV6-5 with TRBJ1-6; 8 positions match TRBD1. Germline V gene sequence: CDR1 MNHEY, CDR2 SVGAGI. V trimming: 5 bases; J trimming: 6 bases; junction bases outside the gene matches: 9. This CDR3 has 16 amino acids.

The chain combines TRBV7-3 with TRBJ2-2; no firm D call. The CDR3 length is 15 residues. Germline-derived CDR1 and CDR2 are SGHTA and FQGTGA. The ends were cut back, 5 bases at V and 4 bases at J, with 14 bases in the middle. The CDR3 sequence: CASSPGLFVTGELFF. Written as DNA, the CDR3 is TGTGCCAGCAGCCCCGGGTTATTCGTCACCGGGGAGCTGTTTTTT.

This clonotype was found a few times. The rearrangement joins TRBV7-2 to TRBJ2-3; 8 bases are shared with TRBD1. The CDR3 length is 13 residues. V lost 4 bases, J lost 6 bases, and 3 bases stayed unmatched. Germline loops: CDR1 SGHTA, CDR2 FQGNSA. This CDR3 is CASSSDRGDTQYF. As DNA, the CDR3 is TGTGCCAGCAGCTCCGACAGGGGTGATACGCAGTATTTT. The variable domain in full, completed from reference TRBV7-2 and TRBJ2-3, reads GAGVSQSPSNKVTEKGKDVELRCDPISGHTALYWYRQSLGQGLEFLIYFQGNSAPDKSGLPSDRFSAERTGGSVSTLTIQRTQQEDSAVYLCASSSDRGDTQYFGPGTRLTVL.

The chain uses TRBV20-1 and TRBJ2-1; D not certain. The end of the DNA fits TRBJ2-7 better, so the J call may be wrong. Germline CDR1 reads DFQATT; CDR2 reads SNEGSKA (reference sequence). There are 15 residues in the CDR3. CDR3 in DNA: TGCAGTGCTAGTGATGGCCGTGCCCCGTACAATGAGCAGTACTTC. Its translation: CSASDGRAPYNEQYF.

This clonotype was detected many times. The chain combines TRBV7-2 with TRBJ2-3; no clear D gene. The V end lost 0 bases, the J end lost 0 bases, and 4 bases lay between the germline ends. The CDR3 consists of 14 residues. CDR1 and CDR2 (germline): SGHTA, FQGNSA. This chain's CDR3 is CASSLAGSTDTQYF. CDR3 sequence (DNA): TGTGCCAGCAGCTTAGCGGGCAGCACAGATACGCAGTATTTT. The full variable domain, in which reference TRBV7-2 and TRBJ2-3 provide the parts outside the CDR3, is GAGVSQSPSNKVTEKGKDVELRCDPISGHTALYWYRQSLGQGLEFLIYFQGNSAPDKSGLPSDRFSAERTGGSVSTLTIQRTQQEDSAVYLCASSLAGSTDTQYFGPGTRLTVL.

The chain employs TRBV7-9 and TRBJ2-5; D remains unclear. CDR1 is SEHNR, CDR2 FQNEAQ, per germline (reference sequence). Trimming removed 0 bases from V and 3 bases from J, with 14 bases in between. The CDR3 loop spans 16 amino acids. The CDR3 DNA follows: TGTGCCAGCAGCTTAGCGGGTGCGAGACTGGAAGAGACCCAGTACTTC. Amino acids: CASSLAGARLEETQYF.

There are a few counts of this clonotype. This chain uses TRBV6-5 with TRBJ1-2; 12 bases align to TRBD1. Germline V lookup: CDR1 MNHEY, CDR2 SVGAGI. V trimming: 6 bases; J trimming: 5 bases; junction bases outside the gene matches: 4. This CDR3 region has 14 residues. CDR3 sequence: CASRGQGAKYGYTF. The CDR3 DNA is TGTGCCAGCAGGGGACAGGGGGCCAAGTATGGCTACACCTTC.

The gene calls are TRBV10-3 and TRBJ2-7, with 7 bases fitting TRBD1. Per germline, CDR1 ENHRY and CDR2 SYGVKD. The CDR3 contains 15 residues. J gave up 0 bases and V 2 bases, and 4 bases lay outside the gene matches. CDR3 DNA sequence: TGTGCCATCAGTGAGGTGGGACAGTACTCCTACGAGCAGTACTTC. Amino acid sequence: CAISEVGQYSYEQYF.

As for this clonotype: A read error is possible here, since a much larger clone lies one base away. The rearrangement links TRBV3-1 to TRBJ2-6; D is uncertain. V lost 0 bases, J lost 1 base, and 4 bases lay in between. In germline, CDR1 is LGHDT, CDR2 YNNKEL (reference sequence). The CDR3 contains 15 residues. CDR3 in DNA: TGTGCCAGCAGCCAAGACTGGTCTGGGGCCAACGTCCTGACTTTC. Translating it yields CASSQDWSGANVLTF. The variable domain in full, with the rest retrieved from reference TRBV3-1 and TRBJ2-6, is DTAVSQTPKYLVTQMGNDKSIKCEQNLGHDTMYWYKQDSKKFLKIMFSYNNKELIINETVPNRFSPKSPDKAHLNLHINSLELGDSAVYFCASSQDWSGANVLTFGAGSRLTVL.